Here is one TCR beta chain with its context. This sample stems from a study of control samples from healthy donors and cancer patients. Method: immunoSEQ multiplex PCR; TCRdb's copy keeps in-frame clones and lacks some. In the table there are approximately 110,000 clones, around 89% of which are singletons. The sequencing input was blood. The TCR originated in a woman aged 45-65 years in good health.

The CDR3 reads CASSLAADNTEAFF. CDR3 in DNA: TGCGCCAGCAGCTTGGCGGCAGATAACACTGAAGCTTTCTTT. V and J are TRBV5-1 and TRBJ1-1, with D uncertain. This CDR3 spans 14 amino acids. Between the trimmed V and J ends, which lost 0 bases and 2 bases, there was a span of 8 bases. CDR1 and CDR2 from the germline V gene are SGHRS and YFSETQ.